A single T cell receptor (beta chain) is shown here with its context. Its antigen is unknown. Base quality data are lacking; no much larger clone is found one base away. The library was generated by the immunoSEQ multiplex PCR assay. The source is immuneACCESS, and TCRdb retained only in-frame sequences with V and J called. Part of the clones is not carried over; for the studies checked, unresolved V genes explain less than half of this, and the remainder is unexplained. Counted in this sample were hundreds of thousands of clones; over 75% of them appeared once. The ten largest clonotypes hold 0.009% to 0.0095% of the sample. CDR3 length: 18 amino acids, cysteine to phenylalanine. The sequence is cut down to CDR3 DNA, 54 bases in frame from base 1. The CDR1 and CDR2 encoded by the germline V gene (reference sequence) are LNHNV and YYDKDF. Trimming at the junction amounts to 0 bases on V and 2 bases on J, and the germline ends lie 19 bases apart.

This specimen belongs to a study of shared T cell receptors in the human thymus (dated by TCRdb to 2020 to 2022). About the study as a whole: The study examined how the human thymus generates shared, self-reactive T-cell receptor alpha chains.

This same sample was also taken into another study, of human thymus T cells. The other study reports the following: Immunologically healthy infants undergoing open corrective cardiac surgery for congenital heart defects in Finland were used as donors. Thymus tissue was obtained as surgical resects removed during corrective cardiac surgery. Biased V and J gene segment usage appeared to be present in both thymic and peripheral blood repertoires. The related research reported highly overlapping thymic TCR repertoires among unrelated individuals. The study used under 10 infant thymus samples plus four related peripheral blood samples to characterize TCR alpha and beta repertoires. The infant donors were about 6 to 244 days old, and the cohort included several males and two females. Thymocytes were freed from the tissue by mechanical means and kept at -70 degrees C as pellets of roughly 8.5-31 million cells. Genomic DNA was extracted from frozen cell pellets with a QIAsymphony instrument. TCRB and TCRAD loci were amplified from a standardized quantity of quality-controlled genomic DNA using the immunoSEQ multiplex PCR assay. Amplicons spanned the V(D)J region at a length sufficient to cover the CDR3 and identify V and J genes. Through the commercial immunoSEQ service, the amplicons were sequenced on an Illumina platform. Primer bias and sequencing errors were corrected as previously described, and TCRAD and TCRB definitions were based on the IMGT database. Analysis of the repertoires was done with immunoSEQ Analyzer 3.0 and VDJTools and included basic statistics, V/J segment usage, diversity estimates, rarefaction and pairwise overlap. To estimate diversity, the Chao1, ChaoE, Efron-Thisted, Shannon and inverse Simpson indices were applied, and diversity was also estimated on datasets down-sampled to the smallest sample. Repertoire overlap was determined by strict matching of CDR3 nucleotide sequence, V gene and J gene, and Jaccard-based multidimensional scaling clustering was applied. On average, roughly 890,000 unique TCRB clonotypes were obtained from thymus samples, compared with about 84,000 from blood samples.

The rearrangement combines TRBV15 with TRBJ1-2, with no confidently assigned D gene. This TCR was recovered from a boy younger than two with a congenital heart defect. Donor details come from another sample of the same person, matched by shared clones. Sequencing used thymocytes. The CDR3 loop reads CATSRDPPIAGPNYGYTF. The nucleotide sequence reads TGTGCCACCAGCAGAGATCCCCCAATTGCAGGCCCCAACTATGGCTACACCTTC. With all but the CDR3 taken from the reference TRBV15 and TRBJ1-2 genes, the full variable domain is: DAMVIQNPRYQVTQFGKPVTLSCSQTLNHNVMYWYQQKSSQAPKLLFHYYDKDFNNEADTPDNFQSRRPNTSFCFLDIRSPGLGDTAMYLCATSRDPPIAGPNYGYTFGSGTRLTVV.